Listed here are 2 T cell receptor beta chains from one sample, sequenced in a study of blood T cell repertoires in COVID-19. Some clones are missing from TCRdb's copy, which holds only in-frame ones; the method was immunoSEQ multiplex PCR. The data hold 250,000 to 300,000 clones, with 89% observed a single time. Input material: peripheral blood. All receptors derive from a woman in her thirties or forties who had recovered from COVID-19.

The chain joins TRBV28 to TRBJ2-1; 8 positions match TRBD2. Trimming removed 5 bases from V and 7 bases from J; junction bases left unmatched: 22. Germline CDR1 reads MDHEN; CDR2 reads SYDVKM. The CDR3 is 19 residues long. This CDR3 reads CASSGFRGRDPGGGNEQFF. CDR3 nucleotides: TGTGCCAGCAGTGGGTTTAGAGGTCGGGACCCCGGGGGGGGGAATGAGCAGTTCTTC. The full variable domain, completed using reference TRBV28 and TRBJ2-1, is DVKVTQSSRYLVKRTGEKVFLECVQDMDHENMFWYRQDPGLGLRLIYFSYDVKMKEKGDIPEGYSVSREKKERFSLILESASTNQTSMYLCASSGFRGRDPGGGNEQFFGPGTRLTVL.

V is TRBV3-1 (or the pseudogene TRBV3-2) and J is TRBJ1-2; no clear D gene. Germline V lookup: CDR1 LGHDT, CDR2 YNNKEL (reference sequence). V gave up 0 bases and J gave up 0 bases, with 11 bases separating them. This CDR3 has 16 amino acids. The CDR3 spells CASSQDYGGPNYGYTF. Written as DNA, the CDR3 is TGTGCCAGCAGCCAAGACTACGGAGGACCTAACTATGGCTACACCTTC.